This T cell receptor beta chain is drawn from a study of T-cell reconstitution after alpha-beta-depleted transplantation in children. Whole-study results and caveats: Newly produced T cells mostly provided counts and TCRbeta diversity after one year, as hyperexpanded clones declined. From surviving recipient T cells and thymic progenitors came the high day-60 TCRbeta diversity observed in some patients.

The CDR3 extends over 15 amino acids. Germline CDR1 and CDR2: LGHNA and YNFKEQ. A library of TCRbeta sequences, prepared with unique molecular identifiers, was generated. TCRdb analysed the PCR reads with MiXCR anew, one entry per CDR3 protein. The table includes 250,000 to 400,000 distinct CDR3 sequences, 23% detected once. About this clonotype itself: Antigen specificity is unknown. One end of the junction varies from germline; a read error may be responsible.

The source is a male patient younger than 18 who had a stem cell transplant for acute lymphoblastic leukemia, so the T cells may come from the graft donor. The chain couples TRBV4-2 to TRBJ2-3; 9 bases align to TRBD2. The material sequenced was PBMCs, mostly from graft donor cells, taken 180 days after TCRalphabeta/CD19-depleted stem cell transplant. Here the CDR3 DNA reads TGTGTCAGCAGCCCCATAGCGGGAGCGGCAGATACGCAGTATTTT. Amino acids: CVSSPIAGAADTQYF.